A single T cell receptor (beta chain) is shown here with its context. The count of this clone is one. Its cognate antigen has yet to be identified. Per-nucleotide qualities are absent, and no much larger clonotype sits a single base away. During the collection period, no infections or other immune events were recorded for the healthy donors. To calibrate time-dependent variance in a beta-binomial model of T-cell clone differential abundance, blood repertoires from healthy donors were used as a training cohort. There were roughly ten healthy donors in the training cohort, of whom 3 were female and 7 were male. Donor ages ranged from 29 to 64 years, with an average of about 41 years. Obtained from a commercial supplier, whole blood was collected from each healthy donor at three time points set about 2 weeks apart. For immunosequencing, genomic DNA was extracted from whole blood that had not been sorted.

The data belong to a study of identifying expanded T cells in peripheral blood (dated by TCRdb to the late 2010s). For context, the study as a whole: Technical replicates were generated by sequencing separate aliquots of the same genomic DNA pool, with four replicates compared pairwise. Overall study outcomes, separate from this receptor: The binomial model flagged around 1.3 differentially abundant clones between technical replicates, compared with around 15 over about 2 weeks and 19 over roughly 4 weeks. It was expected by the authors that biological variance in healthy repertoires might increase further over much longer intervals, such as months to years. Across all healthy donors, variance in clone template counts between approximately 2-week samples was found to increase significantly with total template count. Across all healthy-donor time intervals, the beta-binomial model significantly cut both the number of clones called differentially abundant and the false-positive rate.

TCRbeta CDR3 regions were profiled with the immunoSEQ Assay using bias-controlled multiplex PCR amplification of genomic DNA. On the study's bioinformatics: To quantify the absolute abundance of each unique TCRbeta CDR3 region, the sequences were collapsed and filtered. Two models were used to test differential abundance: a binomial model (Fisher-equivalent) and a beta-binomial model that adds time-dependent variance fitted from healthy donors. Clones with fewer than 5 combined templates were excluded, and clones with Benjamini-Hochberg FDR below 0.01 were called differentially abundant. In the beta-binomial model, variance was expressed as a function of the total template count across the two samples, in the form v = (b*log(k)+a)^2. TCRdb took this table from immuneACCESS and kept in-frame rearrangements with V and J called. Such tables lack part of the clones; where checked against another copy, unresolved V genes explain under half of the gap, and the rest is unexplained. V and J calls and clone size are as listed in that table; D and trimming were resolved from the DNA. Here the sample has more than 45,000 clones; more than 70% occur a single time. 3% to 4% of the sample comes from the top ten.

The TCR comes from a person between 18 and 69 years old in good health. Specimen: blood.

The nucleotide sequence reads as follows: TGCGCCAGCAGCTTAGGGGACCTCAGCTCCTACGAGCAGTACTTC. This encodes CASSLGDLSSYEQYF. This receptor chain uses TRBV5-1 and TRBJ2-7; the D segment is perhaps TRBD1 or TRBD2, each sharing 5 matched bases. The CDR3 runs 15 amino acids, cysteine and phenylalanine included. Only the CDR3 DNA is retained, 45 bases long and in frame from the first base. The germline ends are 12 bases apart after V is trimmed by 2 bases and J by 0 bases. CDR1 and CDR2, looked up from the germline V gene, are SGHRS and YFSETQ.